This section outlines one T cell receptor beta chain sequence together with its context. Its recognized antigen is unknown. No per-base quality is available; no much larger clone lies one base away. These data are taken from a study of T cells in localized non-small cell lung cancer (TCRdb year 2020). A note on the overall study: Comparing tumors with uninvolved tumor-adjacent lungs, the study looked at the T cell repertoires of roughly 250 patients with early-stage NSCLC. All 240 or so NSCLC patients in the cohort were treatment-naive and had localized lung tumors that were resected. Of the NSCLC patients, around 130 were male and 85 to 110 were female, and the mean age was approximately 66 years.

TCR beta CDR3 regions were sequenced from DNA using the immunoSEQ Assay. Under the source paper's analysis protocol: To compute T cell density, TCR beta template counts were normalized to usable DNA, which was estimated by amplifying housekeeping genes. Richness was estimated with the preseqR package, extrapolating to 400,000 templates for PBMC samples and 120,000 templates for tissue samples. Clonality was taken to be one minus Pielou's evenness. To identify tissue-enriched TCRs, differential abundance testing was run on productive amino-acid clonotypes with a minimum total count of 5 and an alpha of 0.1. The Jaccard Index and the Morisita Overlap Index were used to quantify repertoire overlap between compartments. GLIPH grouped TCR beta CDR3s together with public tetramer-defined viral CDR3s, and a viral motif had to include at least three viral sequences and show V-gene enrichment. TCRdb re-hosts the immuneACCESS table, in-frame sequences only. Its copies lack some clones; in the studies checked, an unresolved V gene accounts for under half of them, and the cause for the rest is not known. The V and J calls and the clone size are those of that table, but D and trimming were determined from the DNA. Across this sample there are some 64,000 clones, with roughly 90% seen only once. Over 1.5% of the sample comes from the top ten.

What the research found in general, with its limitations: Because the study design was exploratory, TCR variables were selected using unadjusted p-values without false-discovery rate correction. Because multi-region tumor sequencing was not done, intratumor heterogeneity could not be ruled out. Longer overall survival was associated with higher T cell density in blood, whereas shorter survival was associated with higher clonality in adjacent lung. Of the top 100 tumor clones, a median of approximately 60 were detected in paired uninvolved adjacent lung; roughly 26 were also among that lung's top 100. Uninvolved tumor-adjacent lung showed the highest T cell clonality, higher than tumor, which suggests more focused antigenic responses in the uninvolved tumor-adjacent lung.

Taken from the germline V gene, the CDR1 and CDR2 loops are SGDLS and YYNGEE. The germline V end is reduced by 2 bases and the J end by 4 bases; junction bases left unmatched: 1. The CDR3 measures 13 amino acids from cysteine to phenylalanine. CDR3 DNA is the only sequence kept; it has 39 bases, read in frame from the first base. At diagnosis, peripheral blood, uninvolved tumor-adjacent lung and tumor were collected and were preserved as a mix of fresh-frozen and FFPE material. For TCR repertoire profiling, blood samples were analyzed in the form of peripheral blood mononuclear cells. The chain is made from TRBV9 and TRBJ1-1; 8 central nucleotides agree with TRBD1. The sequences come from peripheral blood, collected before any cancer treatment. This sequence was found in a woman aged 40-69 years with stage I lung adenocarcinoma. CDR3 loop: CASSVTGGTEAFF. The DNA sequence follows: TGTGCCAGCAGCGTTACAGGGGGCACTGAAGCTTTCTTT.